The rows below give T cell receptor beta chains drawn from one sample of a study of T cell responses to AZD1222 COVID-19 vaccine. Sequencing used immunoSEQ multiplex PCR; TCRdb keeps in-frame clones, though not all of them. The sample has fewer than 200,000 clones; about 89% are singletons. The sequencing used peripheral blood, collected 28 days after the second AZD1222 dose. The receptor source for this set is an adult who received the AZD1222 COVID-19 vaccine. Each CDR3 is given with its conserved first and last residue. The order of the fields is D gene, clone size, J gene, V gene, CDR3 protein, CDR3 DNA. The D gene is left open where the match is weak. Part of the rows lack a size; the others show once, few, many or a class for expanded clones.

d_gene: TRBD1
abundance: -
j_gene: TRBJ1-5
v_gene: TRBV5-1
CDR3aa: CASRNPPYRQGRSNQPQHF
CDR3nt: TGCGCCAGCAGAAATCCACCATATCGACAGGGGAGAAGCAATCAGCCCCAGCATTTT

d_gene: -
abundance: -
j_gene: TRBJ1-6
v_gene: TRBV9
CDR3aa: CASSPSQGYNSPLHF
CDR3nt: TGTGCCAGCAGCCCCTCCCAGGGTTATAATTCACCCCTCCACTTT

d_gene: -
abundance: -
j_gene: TRBJ2-3
v_gene: TRBV20-1
CDR3aa: CSASQRNTQYF
CDR3nt: TGCAGTGCTTCACAGCGCAATACGCAGTATTTT

d_gene: -
abundance: -
j_gene: TRBJ1-5
v_gene: TRBV19
CDR3aa: CASSILHGPNQPQHF
CDR3nt: TGTGCCAGTAGTATATTACACGGACCCAATCAGCCCCAGCATTTT

d_gene: -
abundance: -
j_gene: TRBJ1-1
v_gene: TRBV6-5
CDR3aa: CASSYSGVGTEAFF
CDR3nt: TGTGCCAGCAGTTACTCGGGGGTAGGCACTGAAGCTTTCTTT

d_gene: -
abundance: -
j_gene: TRBJ1-1
v_gene: TRBV2
CDR3aa: CASSEGALGNTEAFF
CDR3nt: TGTGCCAGCAGTGAGGGCGCATTAGGAAACACTGAAGCTTTCTTT

d_gene: -
abundance: few
j_gene: TRBJ2-7
v_gene: TRBV19
CDR3aa: CASSPSASYEQYF
CDR3nt: TGTGCCAGTAGTCCCTCCGCTTCCTACGAGCAGTACTTC

d_gene: -
abundance: -
j_gene: TRBJ2-2
v_gene: TRBV12-5
CDR3aa: CASGSGVATGELFF
CDR3nt: TGTGCTAGTGGTTCAGGGGTGGCGACCGGGGAGCTGTTTTTT

d_gene: -
abundance: -
j_gene: TRBJ1-2
v_gene: TRBV6-6
CDR3aa: CASSGEGDYGYTF
CDR3nt: TGTGCCAGCAGTGGGGAGGGGGACTATGGCTACACCTTC

d_gene: -
abundance: once
j_gene: TRBJ1-5
v_gene: TRBV18
CDR3aa: CASSPMGRSNQPQHF
CDR3nt: TGTGCCAGCTCACCAATGGGGCGCAGCAATCAGCCCCAGCATTTT

d_gene: -
abundance: -
j_gene: TRBJ1-5
v_gene: TRBV6-1
CDR3aa: CASSENIGQSNQPQHF
CDR3nt: TGTGCCAGCAGTGAAAATATAGGACAGTCCAATCAGCCCCAGCATTTT

d_gene: -
abundance: -
j_gene: TRBJ2-3
v_gene: TRBV4-1
CDR3aa: CASSQARGSSTDTQYF
CDR3nt: TGCGCCAGCAGCCAAGCTAGGGGATCTAGCACAGATACGCAGTATTTT

d_gene: TRBD1
abundance: -
j_gene: TRBJ1-4
v_gene: TRBV19
CDR3aa: CASSPLKGAIGEKLFF
CDR3nt: TGTGCCAGTAGTCCTCTAAAGGGGGCTATAGGTGAAAAACTGTTTTTT

d_gene: TRBD2
abundance: -
j_gene: TRBJ2-1
v_gene: TRBV29-1
CDR3aa: CSVEGLAGVGNEQFF
CDR3nt: TGCAGCGTTGAGGGACTAGCGGGGGTTGGCAATGAGCAGTTCTTC

d_gene: TRBD1
abundance: -
j_gene: TRBJ1-1
v_gene: TRBV7-2
CDR3aa: CASSPGQGHTEAFF
CDR3nt: TGTGCCAGCAGCCCTGGACAGGGGCACACTGAAGCTTTCTTT

d_gene: TRBD1
abundance: -
j_gene: TRBJ1-1
v_gene: TRBV27
CDR3aa: CASSPDRAKNTEAFF
CDR3nt: TGTGCCAGCAGTCCGGACAGGGCAAAGAACACTGAAGCTTTCTTT

d_gene: -
abundance: once
j_gene: TRBJ2-7
v_gene: TRBV14
CDR3aa: CASSPLVGGALYEQYF
CDR3nt: TGTGCCAGCAGCCCTCTGGTAGGCGGAGCCCTCTACGAGCAGTACTTC

d_gene: -
abundance: -
j_gene: TRBJ1-6
v_gene: TRBV18
CDR3aa: CASSLFSGGTDSPLHF
CDR3nt: TGTGCCAGCTCACTATTTAGCGGAGGGACGGATTCACCCCTCCACTTT

d_gene: TRBD1
abundance: -
j_gene: TRBJ2-7
v_gene: TRBV7-2
CDR3aa: CASSFTGTGVVGEQYF
CDR3nt: TGTGCCAGCAGCTTTACCGGGACAGGGGTCGTCGGGGAGCAGTACTTC

d_gene: TRBD2
abundance: -
j_gene: TRBJ2-7
v_gene: TRBV5-1
CDR3aa: CASSLASGGSSYEQYF
CDR3nt: TGCGCCAGCAGCTTGGCTAGCGGGGGATCCTCCTACGAGCAGTACTTC

d_gene: -
abundance: once
j_gene: TRBJ2-1
v_gene: TRBV11-3
CDR3aa: CASSQLIRESLNEQFF
CDR3nt: TGTGCCAGCAGCCAATTGATACGGGAGAGTCTCAATGAGCAGTTCTTC

d_gene: -
abundance: -
j_gene: TRBJ2-3
v_gene: TRBV4-1
CDR3aa: CASSQRTPTTSTDTQYF
CDR3nt: TGCGCCAGCAGCCAAAGAACACCAACAACTAGCACAGATACGCAGTATTTT

d_gene: TRBD2
abundance: -
j_gene: TRBJ2-5
v_gene: TRBV27
CDR3aa: CASSFRYPGLAVLPETQYF
CDR3nt: TGTGCCAGCAGTTTCCGGTACCCGGGGCTAGCGGTTCTGCCGGAGACCCAGTACTTC

d_gene: TRBD2
abundance: -
j_gene: TRBJ2-7
v_gene: TRBV6-5
CDR3aa: CASKLAGGPDEQYF
CDR3nt: TGTGCCAGCAAGCTAGCGGGAGGGCCAGACGAGCAGTACTTC

d_gene: -
abundance: -
j_gene: TRBJ1-5
v_gene: TRBV9
CDR3aa: CASSVDRDLNQPQHF
CDR3nt: TGTGCCAGCAGCGTAGATAGAGATCTAAATCAGCCCCAGCATTTT

d_gene: -
abundance: -
j_gene: TRBJ1-6
v_gene: TRBV3-1/TRBV3-2
CDR3aa: CASSQLNSPLHF
CDR3nt: TGTGCCAGCAGCCAGTTAAATTCACCCCTCCACTTT

d_gene: -
abundance: -
j_gene: TRBJ1-1
v_gene: TRBV18
CDR3aa: CASSRVDQNTEAFF
CDR3nt: TGTGCCAGCTCACGGGTCGATCAGAACACTGAAGCTTTCTTT

d_gene: TRBD2
abundance: -
j_gene: TRBJ2-2
v_gene: TRBV10-3
CDR3aa: CAIKAAGGFGRNGGELFF
CDR3nt: TGTGCCATCAAGGCCGCGGGAGGGTTCGGTCGAAATGGCGGGGAGCTGTTTTTT

d_gene: -
abundance: -
j_gene: TRBJ1-1
v_gene: TRBV7-9
CDR3aa: CASSLVNGPTNTEAFF
CDR3nt: TGTGCCAGCAGCTTAGTGAATGGACCGACGAACACTGAAGCTTTCTTT

d_gene: TRBD1
abundance: -
j_gene: TRBJ2-3
v_gene: TRBV19
CDR3aa: CASSLLPGQGSTDTQYF
CDR3nt: TGTGCCAGTAGTCTCCTCCCGGGACAGGGAAGCACAGATACGCAGTATTTT

d_gene: -
abundance: -
j_gene: TRBJ2-7
v_gene: TRBV30
CDR3aa: CAWGGTVRNEQYF
CDR3nt: TGTGCCTGGGGGGGGACAGTACGTAACGAGCAGTACTTC

d_gene: -
abundance: -
j_gene: TRBJ2-3
v_gene: TRBV15
CDR3aa: CATSTRLTSTDTQYF
CDR3nt: TGTGCCACCAGCACGAGACTGACTAGCACAGATACGCAGTATTTT

d_gene: -
abundance: -
j_gene: TRBJ2-3
v_gene: TRBV6-5
CDR3aa: CASSYSRDTQYF
CDR3nt: TGTGCCAGCAGTTACTCCCGAGATACGCAGTATTTT

d_gene: -
abundance: once
j_gene: TRBJ2-5
v_gene: TRBV5-5
CDR3aa: CASSFRSKETQYF
CDR3nt: TGTGCCAGCAGCTTTCGCTCAAAAGAGACCCAGTACTTC

d_gene: TRBD1
abundance: -
j_gene: TRBJ1-5
v_gene: TRBV3-1/TRBV3-2
CDR3aa: CASSQGAGGGNQPQHF
CDR3nt: TGTGCCAGCAGCCAAGGAGCAGGGGGCGGCAATCAGCCCCAGCATTTT

d_gene: TRBD1
abundance: -
j_gene: TRBJ1-1
v_gene: TRBV6-6
CDR3aa: CASSRTGAEAFF
CDR3nt: TGTGCCAGCAGTAGGACAGGGGCTGAAGCTTTCTTT

d_gene: -
abundance: -
j_gene: TRBJ1-1
v_gene: TRBV27
CDR3aa: CASSERLPGTEAFF
CDR3nt: TGTGCCAGCTCAGAAAGACTCCCCGGCACTGAAGCTTTCTTT

d_gene: TRBD1
abundance: many
j_gene: TRBJ1-2
v_gene: TRBV18
CDR3aa: CASSPRDRAHYGYTF
CDR3nt: TGTGCCAGCTCACCAAGGGACAGGGCTCACTATGGCTACACCTTC

d_gene: -
abundance: -
j_gene: TRBJ2-7
v_gene: TRBV12-3/TRBV12-4
CDR3aa: CASSLGGVGQYF
CDR3nt: TGTGCCAGCAGTTTAGGAGGGGTAGGGCAGTACTTC

d_gene: TRBD1
abundance: -
j_gene: TRBJ2-7
v_gene: TRBV4-1
CDR3aa: CASSQRTGGDEQYF
CDR3nt: TGCGCCAGCAGCCAGCGGACAGGGGGCGACGAGCAGTACTTC

d_gene: TRBD1
abundance: -
j_gene: TRBJ1-2
v_gene: TRBV16
CDR3aa: CASSPRGTGGMGFYGYTF
CDR3nt: TGTGCCAGCAGTCCTCGAGGGACAGGGGGAATGGGGTTCTATGGCTACACCTTC

d_gene: TRBD1
abundance: -
j_gene: TRBJ1-2
v_gene: TRBV7-9
CDR3aa: CASSLAPGTANYGYTF
CDR3nt: TGTGCCAGCAGCTTAGCACCCGGGACAGCGAACTATGGCTACACCTTC

d_gene: -
abundance: -
j_gene: TRBJ2-2
v_gene: TRBV21-1
CDR3aa: CASSTGTDNTGELFF
CDR3nt: TGTGCCAGCAGCACCGGGACAGATAACACCGGGGAGCTGTTTTTT

d_gene: -
abundance: -
j_gene: TRBJ1-1
v_gene: TRBV6-5
CDR3aa: CASSRTATMNTEAFF
CDR3nt: TGTGCCAGCAGTAGGACAGCCACGATGAACACTGAAGCTTTCTTT

d_gene: -
abundance: -
j_gene: TRBJ1-2
v_gene: TRBV7-3
CDR3aa: CASSPQSLMDYGYTF
CDR3nt: TGTGCCAGCAGCCCCCAATCGCTAATGGACTATGGCTACACCTTC

d_gene: TRBD1
abundance: -
j_gene: TRBJ2-7
v_gene: TRBV19
CDR3aa: CASSDPGQAYYEQYF
CDR3nt: TGTGCCAGTAGTGATCCGGGACAGGCGTACTACGAGCAGTACTTC

d_gene: -
abundance: -
j_gene: TRBJ1-2
v_gene: TRBV7-2
CDR3aa: CASSLDFYLGKNYGYTF
CDR3nt: TGTGCCAGCAGCTTAGATTTCTATTTGGGAAAGAACTATGGCTACACCTTC

d_gene: -
abundance: once
j_gene: TRBJ2-5
v_gene: TRBV19
CDR3aa: CASSVIKEGTPWYQETQYF
CDR3nt: TGTGCCAGTAGTGTAATAAAGGAAGGCACTCCCTGGTACCAAGAGACCCAGTACTTC

d_gene: -
abundance: -
j_gene: TRBJ2-3
v_gene: TRBV6-5
CDR3aa: CASRDSSLITDTQYF
CDR3nt: TGTGCCAGCAGAGATAGCTCCCTCATCACAGATACGCAGTATTTT

d_gene: -
abundance: -
j_gene: TRBJ2-7
v_gene: TRBV27
CDR3aa: CASSSLGGPEQYF
CDR3nt: TGTGCCAGCAGTTCACTCGGGGGGCCCGAGCAGTACTTC

d_gene: TRBD1
abundance: -
j_gene: TRBJ1-4
v_gene: TRBV6-5
CDR3aa: CASSETGRSEKLFF
CDR3nt: TGTGCCAGCAGCGAGACAGGGAGGAGCGAAAAACTGTTTTTT

d_gene: -
abundance: -
j_gene: TRBJ1-1
v_gene: TRBV6-5
CDR3aa: CASSSNTEAFF
CDR3nt: TGTGCCAGCAGTTCGAATACTGAAGCTTTCTTT

d_gene: TRBD1
abundance: -
j_gene: TRBJ1-1
v_gene: TRBV3-1/TRBV3-2
CDR3aa: CASSQDLGQSEAFF
CDR3nt: TGTGCCAGCAGCCAAGATCTGGGACAGAGTGAAGCTTTCTTT

d_gene: -
abundance: -
j_gene: TRBJ1-1
v_gene: TRBV2
CDR3aa: CASSDPLNTEAFF
CDR3nt: TGTGCCAGCAGTGATCCCCTGAACACTGAAGCTTTCTTT

d_gene: -
abundance: -
j_gene: TRBJ1-2
v_gene: TRBV5-1
CDR3aa: CASSSGTYYGYTF
CDR3nt: TGCGCCAGCAGCTCCGGGACTTATTATGGCTACACCTTC